The T cell receptor (beta chain) under discussion was sequenced for a study of cytomegalovirus exposure and HLA in healthy donors (dated by TCRdb to about 2017). In the study overall: An earlier analysis of some 600 of the donors reported 276 Gb of sequence data and 95 million to 120 million unique TCR beta sequences obtained from around 170 million T cells. Roughly 320 gigabases of sequencing data and 70 million to 95 million unique TCR sequences made up an early release that covered 500 to 650 HLA-typed donors. The genetic ancestry cluster associated with self-reported Caucasian donors included about four fifths of the approximately 400 genotyped donors. The aim of the study was to test whether cataloging public T cell receptors could identify signatures of past pathogen exposure. The study profiled the T cell repertoires of approximately 700 subjects by immunosequencing and related them to cytomegalovirus serostatus. In addition to the first cohort of 650 to 800 subjects, a separate validation cohort of under 150 different subjects was used. High-throughput TCR immunosequencing, statistical association of individual TCRs with disease status, and machine learning were combined to predict cytomegalovirus infection status. In a later analysis, previously published TCR beta repertoires from some 640 donors were re-analyzed and high-resolution HLA genotyping was added so that TCR occurrence patterns could be studied. Rather than drawing on any new phenotypic data, the later analysis identified candidate immune exposures from TCR beta sequences and the way those sequences occurred across donors. An earlier analysis of approximately 630 of the donors applied high-throughput TCR beta sequencing to assess whether each TCR beta V gene segment acted as functional or pseudogenic. Donor age, sex, ethnicity and CMV serostatus were compiled alongside the repertoire data. A later genetic analysis used genome-wide SNP genotypes for about 55% of the 666 donors, treating that subset as a discovery cohort. All discovery cohort repertoires had been generated on a single sequencing platform. Class I and class II HLA loci were covered by the typing at four-digit resolution. The number of typed donors differed by locus: about 629-640 for A, B, C, DRB1 and DQB1; 500 to 550 for DQA1; fewer than 610 for DPA1; and 400 to 480 for DPB1. Five DR-DQ haplotypes were treated as single units for association and clustering because of strong linkage in the cohort. Among 300 to 500 genotyped donors of the cohort, an average of approximately 240,000 unique TCR beta nucleotide sequences was sequenced per donor, of which approximately 19% were non-productive. The paper's findings and limits, for the study overall: In a later analysis, several top co-occurrence clusters were reported to appear linked to parvovirus B19, influenza, CMV and Epstein-Barr virus. The study gave a list of 150 to 200 TCR beta chains associated with cytomegalovirus. A cluster of highly shared sequence variants was judged likely to be a technical artifact of the sequencing pipeline. Specific HLA alleles were associated with more than 15,000 TCR beta sequences at a false discovery rate of 0.05 in a later analysis. It was suggested by the authors that the approach could potentially be generalized to other disease states and immunological phenotypes. In both the original and validation cohorts, the classifier was reported to diagnose cytomegalovirus status with high specificity and sensitivity. For the cohort, immune exposure information was limited to CMV serostatus. Because HLA typing was unavailable for some donors at each locus, only the typed subset was used in association tests. Because counts were too low, some 17 rarely observed V segments, including chromosome 9 orphons, were left out of the earlier analysis of 587 of the donors. In a later analysis, HLA-associated TCR beta chains were found to be more clonally expanded and to have lower generation probabilities than equally common non-associated chains. Correlated functional status among segregating V segments might be attributable to linkage disequilibrium, but an unknown experimental factor could not be ruled out. This cohort had only TCR beta chains sequenced, and the lack of alpha or paired-chain data limited which features could be detected. In a later analysis, the rate of TCR association differed among HLA loci, with DRB1 alleles having the most associated TCRs and HLA-C alleles having the fewest. V-gene and J-gene trimming of TCR beta chains was associated with a missense DCLRE1C variant in a later genetic analysis, and the association was replicated in an independent cohort. In vitro tests confirmed that a few of the cytomegalovirus-associated TCR beta chains recognize cytomegalovirus antigens. In a later genetic analysis, fewer N-insertions in productive TCRs were reported among donors in an Asian-associated ancestry cluster than the approximately 630-donor mean. A further reported finding was that TCR beta sequences accurately predicted the HLA-A and HLA-B alleles for most subjects in the first cohort. Presence/absence analyses assumed roughly uniform sequencing depth across donors, an assumption that may not hold. Across donors, most TCR sequences were observed very rarely, whereas some public TCRs were present in many individuals. Some IMGT-functional V segments, including TRBV6-2 and TRBV6-3, could not be distinguished by the 87-base-pair reads and were therefore excluded. Broadly in line with IMGT annotations, most TCR beta V segments showed up in productive rearrangements about 90% or about 30% of the time in an earlier analysis of 450 to 750 of the donors. In a later analysis, most CMV-associated TCR beta chains were found to appear HLA-restricted, with HLA associations seemingly driven largely by CMV exposure. Strong co-occurrence of HLA alleles, especially DR and DQ, made assigning TCR associations to individual alleles difficult.

The CDR3 goes from the cysteine to the phenylalanine over 13 residues. The only DNA kept is the CDR3, 39 bases in frame from the first base. CDR1 SGHVS and CDR2 FNYEAQ are derived from the germline V gene. V is clipped by 2 bases and J by 7 bases, and the sequence between their germline boundaries is 8 bases long. The cohort was made up of under 800 healthy bone marrow donors. All cohort members were sampled while nominally healthy, although unrecorded immune exposures were likely present. The donor was CMV seropositive and was included in the group of 250 to 350 seropositive cohort members. A peripheral blood sample was provided by each donor, and peripheral blood mononuclear cells were used for TCR beta sequencing. Genomic DNA extraction from the blood cell samples was performed with the Qiagen DNeasy Blood Extraction Kit. On this clone itself: The antigen this receptor binds is unknown. No much larger clonotype is one base removed from it; base qualities were not supplied.

Library preparation employed the immunoSEQ multiplex PCR assay. For the multiplex PCR, a mixture combining 60 forward primers for TCR Vbeta segments and 13 reverse primers for TCR Jbeta segments was used. The CDR3 region of rearranged TCR beta genes was amplified from genomic DNA with a multiplex PCR assay. On the Illumina HiSeq System, the amplified TCR beta libraries were sequenced as 87-base-pair reads. Processing in the source paper ran as follows. In a later analysis, approximately 74 million unique TCR beta chains were counted across the approximately 620 repertoires, and approximately 11 million of these chains were shared by at least two donors. Raw reads were error-corrected and collapsed into unique sequences with a nearest-neighbor algorithm that merged closely related sequences to remove PCR and sequencing errors. To assign V, D and J gene segments, CDR3 sequences were aligned to IMGT reference sequences. For a sequence to be retained, a match of at least six nucleotides to both a V gene segment and a J gene segment was required. Rearrangements were called productive when the CDR3 lacked stop codons and stayed in frame with V and J; all others were non-productive. Following IMGT convention, CDR3 was defined as the stretch from the second conserved V-encoded cysteine to the conserved J-encoded phenylalanine. In an earlier analysis of around 570 of the donors, sequences lacking an unambiguous match to a single V gene segment were excluded. An earlier analysis of a few hundred of the donors called V segments functional above 56.7% productive rearrangements and segregating when the between-donor standard deviation exceeded 5%. To diagnose cytomegalovirus status from the catalog of TCR beta chain sequences, a statistical classification framework was built. A later analysis assigned V and J genes by comparing TCR nucleotide sequences with IMGT/GENE-DB human TR gene sequences. In a later analysis, CDR3 sequences and most-parsimonious VDJ recombination scenarios were assigned using the TCRdist pipeline. In a later analysis, every TCR beta chain was defined by the combination of its CDR3 amino acid sequence and its V-gene family, and reads without a unique V-gene family were dropped. To address suspected cross-contamination and a sequencing artifact, a later analysis removed roughly 640 highly shared, low-generation-probability nucleotide sequences. A later analysis calculated a clonal expansion index for each public chain from normalized within-repertoire ranks of inferred template counts. A later analysis computed generation probabilities with a VDJ recombination model fitted to out-of-frame rearrangements, and checked the results against IGoR. In a later analysis, hypergeometric tests were used to score TCR-TCR, TCR-HLA and TCR-CMV co-occurrence, with a repertoire-size bias correction applied to TCR pairs. A later analysis estimated false discovery rates by permuting HLA or CMV assignments 20 times. In a later analysis, co-occurring TCRs were grouped using DBSCAN, with TCRdist sequence similarity added in when clustering inside HLA-allele-positive subsets. For co-occurrence clustering, repertoires with fewer than 30,000 or more than 120,000 public chains were excluded, along with four or five repertoires with anomalous nucleotide sharing. TCRdb obtained this table from immuneACCESS and retained in-frame rearrangements with V and J assigned. These tables miss some clones; where compared with another copy, unresolved V genes account for less than half of the shortfall, and the remainder is unexplained. The V and J calls and clone size were taken over from that table, and D and trimming were inferred from the DNA. The sample data list some 170,000 clones, and 60% to 80% of these were observed just once. Around 9.8% of the sample is held by the ten biggest clonotypes.

The V and J genes are TRBV7-6 and TRBJ2-2; the D gene is unclear. Sequencing was performed on PBMCs. The source of this sequence is a man younger than 30 in good health and CMV-seropositive. Read as DNA, the sequence is TGTGCCAGCAGCTTAACTGTTTACGGGGAGCTGTTTTTT. It codes for CASSLTVYGELFF.